These 4 T cell receptor beta chains share one sample of origin, sequenced in a study of cytomegalovirus exposure and HLA in healthy donors. PCR was performed using 60 Vbeta and 13 Jbeta primers. Here immunoSEQ multiplex PCR was the method, and the copy in TCRdb shows in-frame clones only, minus some. The repertoire holds about 210,000 clones, with about 80% as singletons. Sequencing input: PBMCs. The receptors derive from a woman younger than 45 in good health and CMV-seropositive.

The V call is TRBV7-6, the J call TRBJ2-7; possibly TRBD2 for D (6 bases). The V end was cut by 2 bases, the J end by 2 bases, with 22 bases between. CDR3 length: 18 residues. Germline CDR1 reads SGHVS; CDR2 reads FNYEAQ. This CDR3 is CASSLKPFSGPSAYEQYF. The DNA for the CDR3 is TGTGCCAGCAGCTTAAAACCTTTCTCGGGACCTAGCGCCTACGAGCAGTACTTC. Looking up the rest from reference TRBV7-6 and TRBJ2-7 gives the full variable domain: GAGVSQSPRYKVTKRGQDVALRCDPISGHVSLYWYRQALGQGPEFLTYFNYEAQQDKSGLPNDRFSAERPEGSISTLTIQRTEQRDSAMYRCASSLKPFSGPSAYEQYFGPGTRLTVT.

This sequence joins TRBV7-3 and TRBJ2-2; 12 nucleotides line up with TRBD2. The ends lost 4 bases at V and 5 bases at J; junction bases unmatched: 5. The germline gives CDR1 SGHTA, CDR2 FQGTGA. The CDR3 runs 16 residues. The CDR3 region has the DNA TGTGCCAGCAGCTCGTCCGGGACTAGCGGGACCGGGGAGCTGTTTTTT. Encoded protein: CASSSSGTSGTGELFF.

V usage is TRBV28 and J usage is TRBJ2-1, with TRBD2 as a possible D gene (5 bases). The length of the CDR3 is 15 residues. Germline V lookup: CDR1 MDHEN, CDR2 SYDVKM. Deletions cut 2 bases from V and 5 bases from J, with 13 bases between. The chain's CDR3 is CASSLEGGVNNEQFF. In DNA, the CDR3 is TGTGCCAGCAGTTTAGAGGGCGGTGTTAACAATGAGCAGTTCTTC.

This clone has more than one count but fewer than ten. The chain links TRBV6-4 to TRBJ2-1; TRBD2 aligns across 12 bases. Germline-derived CDR1 and CDR2 are MRHNA and SNTAGT. V was clipped by 2 bases and J by 7 bases; unmatched bases: 3. The CDR3 has 15 amino acids. DNA for the CDR3: TGTGCCAGCAGTGACGGACTAGCGGGGAATAATGAGCAGTTCTTC. It is translated as CASSDGLAGNNEQFF.